Reported below is one TCR beta chain. Antigen: not known. Investigators divided CD4+ cells into CD45RA+ naive and CD45RA-negative memory subsets. Per the germline V gene, CDR1 is LGHNA and CDR2 is YSLEER. The length of the CDR3 is 14 residues. V dropped 4 bases and J dropped 4; count of bases not matched to a gene: 1. Data came from immunoSEQ multiplex PCR; TCRdb stores just in-frame clones and leaves some out. The sample lists about 1.1 million clones, 60% to 85% occurring once. The data originate from a study of shared clonotypes between healthy human individuals. Points from the study as a whole: Clonotypes not shared had lower generation probabilities than those common to all four donors.

Material: memory CD4+ T cells from PBMCs. This sample's subset: CD45RA-negative fraction. The receptor was derived from a man aged 18 to 30 in good health. Some clones in this sample may be carry-over from other donors' samples. V gene TRBV4-3 combines with J gene TRBJ1-4, with 9 bases aligning to TRBD1. The CDR3 nucleotides read TGCGCCAGCAGCCGGACAGGGGTTAATGAAAAACTGTTTTTT. Translation gives CASSRTGVNEKLFF.